These 2 T cell receptor beta chains originate from one sample sequenced in a study of T cell responses to AZD1222 COVID-19 vaccine. Only in-frame clones appear in the TCRdb table, and some are missing; sequencing was by immunoSEQ multiplex PCR. The sample records 100,000 to 150,000 clones, less than 95% being singletons. Sample: peripheral blood, taken on day 0 of AZD1222 vaccination. The receptors derive from an adult in good health.

This sequence joins TRBV20-1 and TRBJ2-7; unclear D gene. Trimming removed 7 bases from V and 3 bases from J, with 10 bases in between. Germline V gene sequence: CDR1 DFQATT, CDR2 SNEGSKA (reference sequence). The CDR3 contains 11 residues. The CDR3 is CSVGIVYEQYF. In DNA, the CDR3 is TGCAGTGTCGGTATCGTCTACGAGCAGTACTTC.

The chain joins TRBV2 to TRBJ1-5, with 8 bases fitting TRBD1. Looked up from germline, CDR1 is SNHLY and CDR2 is FYNNEI. V lost 3 bases, J lost 7 bases, and 5 bases stayed unmatched. The CDR3 runs to 14 residues. The DNA of the CDR3 is TGTGCCAGCAGTGACGACAGGGGCGTACAGCCCCAGCATTTT. Translated: CASSDDRGVQPQHF.